This T cell receptor beta chain was identified in a study of early T cells in non-severe SARS-CoV-2 infection. In this sample, this clonotype turned up many times. TCRdb reprocessed the 5' RACE reads with MiXCR, giving one entry per CDR3 protein. The table records nearly 55,000 distinct CDR3 sequences, about 7.7% of them present only once. Trimming took 0 bases from V and 4 from J; bases not matched to a gene: 5. Germline-derived CDR1 and CDR2 are LGHDT and YNNKEL (reference sequence). The CDR3 length is 15 residues. The TCR originated in an adult who was a healthcare worker with PCR-confirmed SARS-CoV-2 infection or an uninfected control (not recorded which). The chain uses TRBV3-1 and TRBJ2-7; 8 bases match TRBD2. The input for sequencing was whole blood, taken at baseline. CDR3 nucleotides: TGTGCCAGCAGCCAAGAGTTAGCGGGAATTTACGAGCAGTACTTC. Protein: CASSQELAGIYEQYF.